The present entry profiles one T cell receptor (beta chain) with its context. What it binds is unknown. Each donor's status was that of a healthy bone marrow donor. This PCR relied on a set of 60 Vbeta primers and 13 Jbeta primers. TCRdb's table, derived via immunoSEQ multiplex PCR, lists solely in-frame clones and lacks some. This sample has approximately 150,000 clones, with roughly 76% found just once. The CDR3 is made up of 15 amino acids. The V gene's germline CDR1 is MGHRA and CDR2 YSYEKL. The ends were cut back, 3 bases at V and 6 bases at J, with 15 bases in the middle. These data are taken from a study of cytomegalovirus exposure and HLA in healthy donors. Study observations and caveats: In a later analysis, DRB1 alleles had the most associated TCRs; HLA-C alleles the fewest.

The rearrangement joins TRBV4-1 to TRBJ1-5, with D unresolved. This TCR came from a human donor in good health. The sample taken for sequencing was PBMCs. The CDR3 spells CASSQLTEAGQPQHF. The CDR3 region has the DNA TGCGCCAGCAGCCAGCTTACGGAGGCTGGTCAGCCCCAGCATTTT.